Sequencing of this T cell receptor (beta chain) was carried out in a study of OX40 agonist ivuxolimab in advanced cancers. Overall study results and limits: Compared with CD4+, CD8+ T cells on average had more expanded clones.

Assay: immunoSEQ multiplex PCR; the TCRdb copy retains only in-frame clones and omits some. The sample consists of about 150,000 clones, roughly 94% of them appearing once. About this clone itself: The antigen remains unidentified.

This CDR3 spans 15 amino acids. The V segment lost 4 bases and the J segment 5 bases; nucleotides outside the gene matches: 9. Germline values: CDR1 KGHSH, CDR2 LQKENI. This chain connects TRBV18 to TRBJ2-5, with 8 bases identical to TRBD1. This specimen consisted of CD4+ or CD8+ T cells sorted from blood, obtained in a trial of the OX40 agonist ivuxolimab. This TCR was recovered from an adult with an advanced solid tumor such as melanoma, head and neck, liver or kidney cancer. The CDR3 sequence: CASSRGQGRLETQYF. CDR3 coding DNA: TGTGCCAGCTCACGCGGACAGGGAAGGCTGGAGACCCAGTACTTC.